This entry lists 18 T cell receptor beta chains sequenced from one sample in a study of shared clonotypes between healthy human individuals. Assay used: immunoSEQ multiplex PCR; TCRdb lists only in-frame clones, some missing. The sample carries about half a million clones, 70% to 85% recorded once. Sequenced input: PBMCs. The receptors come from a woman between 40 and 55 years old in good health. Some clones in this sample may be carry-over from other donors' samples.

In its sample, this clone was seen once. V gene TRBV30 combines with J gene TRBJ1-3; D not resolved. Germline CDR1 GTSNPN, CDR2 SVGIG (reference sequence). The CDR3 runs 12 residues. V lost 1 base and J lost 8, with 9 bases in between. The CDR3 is CAWSALVDTIYF. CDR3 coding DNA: TGTGCCTGGAGTGCCCTTGTGGACACCATATATTTT. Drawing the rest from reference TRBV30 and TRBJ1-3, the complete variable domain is SQTIHQWPATLVQPVGSPLSLECTVEGTSNPNLYWYRQAAGRGLQLLFYSVGIGQISSEVPQNLSASRPQDRQFILSSKKLLLSDSGFYLCAWSALVDTIYFGEGSWLTVV.

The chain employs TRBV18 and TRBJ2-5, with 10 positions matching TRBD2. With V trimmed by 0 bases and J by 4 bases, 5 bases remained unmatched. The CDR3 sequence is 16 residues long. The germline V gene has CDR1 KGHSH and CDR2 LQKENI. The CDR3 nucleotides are TGTGCCAGCTCACCACCGCTAGCGGGAGTGGGAGAGACCCAGTACTTC. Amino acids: CASSPPLAGVGETQYF. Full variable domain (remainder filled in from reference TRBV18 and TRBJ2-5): NAGVMQNPRHLVRRRGQEARLRCSPMKGHSHVYWYRQLPEEGLKFMVYLQKENIIDESGMPKERFSAEFPKEGPSILRIQQVVRGDSAAYFCASSPPLAGVGETQYFGPGTRLLVL.

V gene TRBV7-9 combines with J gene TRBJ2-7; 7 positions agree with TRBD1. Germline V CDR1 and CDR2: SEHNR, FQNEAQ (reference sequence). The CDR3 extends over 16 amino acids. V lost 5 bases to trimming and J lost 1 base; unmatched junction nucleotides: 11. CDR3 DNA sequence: TGTGCCAGCAGCCCCGGGTCCGGGACAGTTTCCTACGAGCAGTACTTC. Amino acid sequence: CASSPGSGTVSYEQYF.

The CDR3 nucleotides are TGTGCCAGCAGCTTGTTCTTGGGACAGGGATCGGACTACACCTTC. Residues: CASSLFLGQGSDYTF. The chain joins TRBV5-6 to TRBJ1-2, with TRBD1 matching over 9 bases. Losses at the gene ends were 1 base for V and 10 bases for J; bases not matched to a gene: 11. CDR1 is SGHDT and CDR2 is YYEEEE in the germline V gene. The CDR3 length is 15 residues. The full variable domain, in which reference TRBV5-6 and TRBJ1-2 provide the parts outside the CDR3, is DAGVTQSPTHLIKTRGQQVTLRCSPKSGHDTVSWYQQALGQGPQFIFQYYEEEERQRGNFPDRFSGHQFPNYSSELNVNALLLGDSALYLCASSLFLGQGSDYTFGSGTRLTVV.

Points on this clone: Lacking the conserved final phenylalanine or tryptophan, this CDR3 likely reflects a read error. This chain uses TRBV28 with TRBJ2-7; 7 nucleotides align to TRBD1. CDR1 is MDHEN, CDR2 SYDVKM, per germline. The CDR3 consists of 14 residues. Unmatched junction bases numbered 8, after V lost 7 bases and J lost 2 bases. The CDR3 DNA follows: TGTGCCAGCAACCCGGACAGGCCCCCCTACGAGCAGTACCTC. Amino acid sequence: CASNPDRPPYEQYL.

The CDR3 DNA is TGTGCCACCAGCAGAGAAAAGCGGGCTTATGGCTACACCTTC. It translates to CATSREKRAYGYTF. The chain combines TRBV15 with TRBJ1-2; no reliable D call. CDR3 size: 14 residues. Per germline, CDR1 LNHNV and CDR2 YYDKDF (reference sequence). Trimming took off 0 bases at V and 5 bases at J, with 10 bases between the two ends.

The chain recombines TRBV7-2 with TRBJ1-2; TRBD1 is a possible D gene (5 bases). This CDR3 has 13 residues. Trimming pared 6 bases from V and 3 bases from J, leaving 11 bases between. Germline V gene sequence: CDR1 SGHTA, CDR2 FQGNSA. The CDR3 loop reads CASRRDRYYGYTF. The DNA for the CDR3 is TGTGCCAGCAGACGGGACCGCTACTATGGCTACACCTTC. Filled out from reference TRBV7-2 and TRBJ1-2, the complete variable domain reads GAGVSQSPSNKVTEKGKDVELRCDPISGHTALYWYRQSLGQGLEFLIYFQGNSAPDKSGLPSDRFSAERTGGSVSTLTIQRTQQEDSAVYLCASRRDRYYGYTFGSGTRLTVV.

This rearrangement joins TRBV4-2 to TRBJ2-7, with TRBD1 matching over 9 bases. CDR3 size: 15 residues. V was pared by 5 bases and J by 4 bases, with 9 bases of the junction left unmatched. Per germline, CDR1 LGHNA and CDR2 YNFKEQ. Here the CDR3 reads CASSWGQGGLYEQYF. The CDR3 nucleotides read TGTGCCAGCAGCTGGGGACAGGGTGGCTTATACGAGCAGTACTTC.

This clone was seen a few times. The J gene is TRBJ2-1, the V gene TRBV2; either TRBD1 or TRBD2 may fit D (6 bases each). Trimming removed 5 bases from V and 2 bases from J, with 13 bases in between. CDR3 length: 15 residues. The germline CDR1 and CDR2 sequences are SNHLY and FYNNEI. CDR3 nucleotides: TGTGCCAGCAGTCCCGAGGGGGGCGCCTACAATGAGCAGTTCTTC. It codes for CASSPEGGAYNEQFF.

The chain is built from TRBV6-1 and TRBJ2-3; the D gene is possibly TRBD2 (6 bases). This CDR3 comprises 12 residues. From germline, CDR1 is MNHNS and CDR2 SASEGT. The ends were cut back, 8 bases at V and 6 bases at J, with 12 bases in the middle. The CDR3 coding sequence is TGTGCCAGCCGTAGCCTAGCGGATACGCAGTATTTT. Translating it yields CASRSLADTQYF.

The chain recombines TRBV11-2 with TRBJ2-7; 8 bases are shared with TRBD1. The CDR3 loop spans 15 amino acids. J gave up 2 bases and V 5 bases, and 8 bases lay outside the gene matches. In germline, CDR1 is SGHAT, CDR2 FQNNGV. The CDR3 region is CASSVLQGAPYEQYF. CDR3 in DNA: TGTGCCAGCAGCGTCCTGCAGGGGGCCCCCTACGAGCAGTACTTC.

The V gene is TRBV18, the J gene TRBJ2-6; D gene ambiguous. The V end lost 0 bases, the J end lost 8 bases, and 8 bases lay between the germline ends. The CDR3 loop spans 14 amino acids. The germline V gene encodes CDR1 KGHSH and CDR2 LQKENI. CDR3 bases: TGTGCCAGCTCACCACCCAGGAGTACCAACGTCCTGACTTTC. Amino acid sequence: CASSPPRSTNVLTF.

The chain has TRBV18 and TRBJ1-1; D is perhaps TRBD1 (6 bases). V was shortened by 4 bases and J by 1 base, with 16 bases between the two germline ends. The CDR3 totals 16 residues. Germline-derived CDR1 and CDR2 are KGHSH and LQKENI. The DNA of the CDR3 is TGTGCCAGCTCACGGGACATGGCGGGGTCGAACACTGAAGCTTTCTTT. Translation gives CASSRDMAGSNTEAFF. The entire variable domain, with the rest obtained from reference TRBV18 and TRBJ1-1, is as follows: NAGVMQNPRHLVRRRGQEARLRCSPMKGHSHVYWYRQLPEEGLKFMVYLQKENIIDESGMPKERFSAEFPKEGPSILRIQQVVRGDSAAYFCASSRDMAGSNTEAFFGQGTRLTVV.

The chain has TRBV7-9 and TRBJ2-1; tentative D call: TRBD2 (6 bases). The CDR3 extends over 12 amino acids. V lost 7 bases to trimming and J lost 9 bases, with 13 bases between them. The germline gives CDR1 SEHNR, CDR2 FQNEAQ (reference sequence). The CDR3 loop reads CASMRGGGEQFF. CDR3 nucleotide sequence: TGTGCCAGCATGAGGGGAGGTGGTGAGCAGTTCTTC. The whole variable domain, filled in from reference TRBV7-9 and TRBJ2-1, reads DTGVSQNPRHKITKRGQNVTFRCDPISEHNRLYWYRQTLGQGPEFLTYFQNEAQLEKSRLLSDRFSAERPKGSFSTLEIQRTEQGDSAMYLCASMRGGGEQFFGPGTRLTVL.

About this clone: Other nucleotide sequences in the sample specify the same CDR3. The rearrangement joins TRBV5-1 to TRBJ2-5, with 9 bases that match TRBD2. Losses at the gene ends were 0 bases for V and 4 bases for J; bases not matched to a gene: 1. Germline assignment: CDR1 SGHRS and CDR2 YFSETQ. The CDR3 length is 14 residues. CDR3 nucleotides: TGCGCCAGCAGCTTGGTTAGCGGGAGAGAGACCCAGTACTTC. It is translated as CASSLVSGRETQYF.

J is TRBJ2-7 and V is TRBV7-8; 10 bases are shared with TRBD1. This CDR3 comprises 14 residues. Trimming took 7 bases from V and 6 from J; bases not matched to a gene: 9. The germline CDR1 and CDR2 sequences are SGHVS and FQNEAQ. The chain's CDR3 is CASTRDRGFGEQYF. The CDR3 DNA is TGTGCCAGCACCAGGGACAGGGGATTTGGCGAGCAGTACTTC.

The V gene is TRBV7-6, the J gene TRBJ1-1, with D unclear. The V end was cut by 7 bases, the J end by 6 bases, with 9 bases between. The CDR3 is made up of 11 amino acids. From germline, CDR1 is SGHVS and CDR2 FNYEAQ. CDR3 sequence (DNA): TGTGCCAGCACCTCACCTGCTGAAGCTTTCTTT. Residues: CASTSPAEAFF.

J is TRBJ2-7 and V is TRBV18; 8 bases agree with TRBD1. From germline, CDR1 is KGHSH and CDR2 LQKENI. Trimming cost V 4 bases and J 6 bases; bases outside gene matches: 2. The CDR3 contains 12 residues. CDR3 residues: CASSLGQGEQYF. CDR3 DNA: TGTGCCAGCTCACTAGGACAGGGCGAGCAGTACTTC.